Following are 20 T cell receptor beta chains from one sample sequenced in a study of metastatic and nonmetastatic thyroid tumors. MiXCR re-clonotyped the PCR reads for TCRdb. The sample holds 50,000 or so clones, around a quarter seen once. There were no patients who had received any treatment before thyroid surgery. Sequenced input: blood. The receptors were sampled from a male donor with papillary thyroid cancer or a benign thyroid nodule (not recorded which). Some clones in this sample may be carry-over from other donors' samples.

With respect to this clone: A read error may produce the germline difference seen at one junction end. J is TRBJ2-3 and V is TRBV11-2, with a weak D call TRBD2 (5 bases). This CDR3 contains 16 residues. From germline, CDR1 is SGHAT and CDR2 FQNNGV. CDR3 sequence: CASRLSLTVVADTQYF. For the CDR3, the DNA is TGCGCCAGCAGACTATCTCTCACCGTTGTGGCAGATACGCAGTATTTT.

This clone was detected ten times or more. The chain carries TRBV28 and TRBJ1-2; D possibly corresponds to TRBD1 (5 bases). The germline CDR1 and CDR2 sequences are MDHEN and SYDVKM. The CDR3 is 15 residues long. Trimming left V 4 bases short and J 8 bases short, with 20 bases between. This CDR3 reads CASSSLPGRRKGYTF. Here the CDR3 DNA reads TGTGCCAGCAGTTCACTCCCGGGACGCCGGAAGGGCTACACCTTC.

This chain uses TRBV7-3 with TRBJ2-2; D is undetermined. Germline loops: CDR1 SGHTA, CDR2 FQGTGA. The CDR3 contains 14 residues. V lost 2 bases and J lost 7, with 11 bases in between. The DNA for the CDR3 is TGTGCCAGCAGCTTATCCTTCGATGGCGGGGAGCTGTTTTTT. Translation gives CASSLSFDGGELFF.

About this clone itself: One junction end does not reproduce the germline sequence, and a read error may be involved. This rearrangement joins TRBV4-1 to TRBJ2-1, with D tentatively TRBD1 or TRBD2 (5 bases each). Germline CDR1 reads MGHRA; CDR2 reads YSYEKL. This CDR3 region has 14 residues. CDR3 nucleotide sequence: TGCGCCGGCAGCAAGCTCGGGGCTGGCAATGAGCAGTTCTTC. Encoded protein: CAGSKLGAGNEQFF.

This chain connects TRBV7-9 to TRBJ2-5; D is undetermined. This CDR3 region has 13 residues. Germline V gives CDR1 SEHNR, CDR2 FQNEAQ (reference sequence). Trimming pared 0 bases from V and 1 base from J, leaving 3 bases between. CDR3 nucleotides: TGTGCCAGCAGCTTAGCCAGCCAAGAGACCCAGTACTTC. Protein sequence: CASSLASQETQYF. The full variable domain, rest sourced from reference TRBV7-9 and TRBJ2-5, is DTGVSQNPRHKITKRGQNVTFRCDPISEHNRLYWYRQTLGQGPEFLTYFQNEAQLEKSRLLSDRFSAERPKGSFSTLEIQRTEQGDSAMYLCASSLASQETQYFGPGTRLLVL.

This clone was detected many times. This chain links TRBV19 with TRBJ2-3; TRBD2 is a possible D gene (5 bases). V was shortened by 5 bases and J by 0 bases, with 15 bases between the two germline ends. This CDR3 region has 16 residues. Germline V gene data show CDR1 as LNHDA and CDR2 as SQIVND (reference sequence). The CDR3 nucleotides read TGTGCCAGTAGTGCGGGTCCAACACCCAGCACAGATACGCAGTATTTT. This encodes CASSAGPTPSTDTQYF.

The table lists this clone with a count of one. The chain uses TRBV28 and TRBJ2-6, with TRBD2 identical over 7 bases. Germline V CDR1 and CDR2: MDHEN, SYDVKM. This CDR3 has 17 amino acids. Trimming cost V 1 base and J 0 bases; bases outside gene matches: 3. CDR3 bases: TGTGCCAGCAGTTTATCCGGGAGGCCCTCTGGGGCCAACGTCCTGACTTTC. Translation gives CASSLSGRPSGANVLTF.

This clone occurred a few times. The rearrangement joins TRBV12-3 or TRBV12-4 to TRBJ2-7, with unresolved D. The CDR3 is made up of 12 amino acids. The germline V and J ends were trimmed by 9 bases and 6 bases, with 15 bases remaining between them. CDR3 coding DNA: TGTGCCAGTTCACAGCGTTGGGGCGAGCAGTACTTC. Amino acid sequence: CASSQRWGEQYF.

Sample share makes this clone medium-sized. The CDR3 spells CASSGTGGETQYF. DNA of the CDR3: TGTGCCAGCAGTGGGACAGGGGGGGAGACCCAGTACTTC. The chain uses TRBV6-1 and TRBJ2-5; TRBD1 agrees at 10 bases. Germline CDR1 and CDR2: MNHNS and SASEGT. V was pared by 4 bases and J by 5 bases, with 1 base of the junction left unmatched. The CDR3 consists of 13 residues.

J is TRBJ1-6 and V is TRBV20-1; 7 nucleotides agree with TRBD1. Looked up from germline, CDR1 is DFQATT and CDR2 is SNEGSKA (reference sequence). The V segment lost 6 bases and the J segment 10 bases; nucleotides outside the gene matches: 15. This CDR3 region has 15 residues. The CDR3 is CSAQKLDRANSPLHF. CDR3 DNA: TGCAGTGCCCAGAAGTTAGACAGGGCAAACTCACCCCTCCACTTT.

Note on this clone: Since a much larger clone is just one base distant, this may be a read error. The same CDR3 can be traced to other DNA sequences in this sample. The rearrangement joins TRBV11-1 to TRBJ2-2, with a tentative D call TRBD2 (6 bases). CDR3 length: 16 amino acids. The germline gives CDR1 SGHAT, CDR2 FQDESV (reference sequence). With 4 bases removed from V and 6 bases from J, the gap between germline ends came to 18 bases. CDR3 DNA: TGTGCCAGCAGCTCCTCTTGGGGAGGACCGGCCGGGGAGCTGTTTTTT. This gives the protein CASSSSWGGPAGELFF. The full variable domain, in which reference TRBV11-1 and TRBJ2-2 provide the parts outside the CDR3, is EAEVAQSPRYKITEKSQAVAFWCDPISGHATLYWYRQILGQGPELLVQFQDESVVDDSQLPKDRFSAERLKGVDSTLKIQPAELGDSAMYLCASSSSWGGPAGELFFGEGSRLTVL.

This clone was seen at least ten times. The chain combines TRBV9 with TRBJ2-1; 8 positions match TRBD2. CDR1 is SGDLS and CDR2 is YYNGEE in the germline V gene. The CDR3 is 14 amino acids. V was pared by 2 bases and J by 6 bases, with 4 bases of the junction left unmatched. The CDR3 DNA reads as TGTGCCAGCAGCGTCCCAGCGGGAGCCAATGAGCAGTTCTTC. Translating gives CASSVPAGANEQFF.

This clone was seen only a few times. This sequence joins TRBV28 and TRBJ1-6, with TRBD1 matching over 7 bases. V lost 6 bases and J lost 8; bases outside the gene matches: 10. CDR3 length: 15 amino acids. CDR1 and CDR2 (germline): MDHEN, SYDVKM. The CDR3 coding sequence is TGTGCCAGCAGGCCACCCCGGACAGGTTATTCACCCCTCCACTTT. Amino acid sequence: CASRPPRTGYSPLHF.

This chain uses TRBV11-2 with TRBJ1-2, with a weak D call TRBD1 (5 bases). The germline V gene encodes CDR1 SGHAT and CDR2 FQNNGV. Trimming shortened V by 3 bases and J by 6 bases, and 11 bases separated the two germline ends. CDR3 length: 13 amino acids. The CDR3 spells CASSFGWGDGYTF. The DNA of the CDR3 is TGTGCCAGCAGCTTCGGATGGGGGGATGGCTACACCTTC. The complete variable domain, with remaining parts taken from reference TRBV11-2 and TRBJ1-2, reads EAGVAQSPRYKIIEKRQSVAFWCNPISGHATLYWYQQILGQGPKLLIQFQNNGVVDDSQLPKDRFSAERLKGVDSTLKIQPAKLEDSAVYLCASSFGWGDGYTFGSGTRLTVV.

There are many counts of this clone. The rearrangement joins TRBV3-1 to TRBJ1-6; no definite D call. Trimming pared 0 bases from V and 14 bases from J, leaving 8 bases between. CDR3 size: 12 residues. The germline gives CDR1 LGHDT, CDR2 YNNKEL (reference sequence). CDR3 sequence reads: CASSQDPQALHF. The CDR3 DNA sequence: TGTGCCAGCAGCCAAGATCCACAAGCCCTCCACTTT.

This clone was counted between two and nine times. The chain links TRBV28 to TRBJ2-1; 7 bases map to TRBD2. Germline V gives CDR1 MDHEN, CDR2 SYDVKM. The CDR3 consists of 15 residues. J lost 9 bases, V lost 6 bases, and 14 bases had no gene match. CDR3 coding DNA: TGTGCCAGCAGCGGAACAGCGGGAATTGGGAGTGAGCAGTTCTTC. Its translation is CASSGTAGIGSEQFF.

At least ten counts were recorded for this clone. The J gene is TRBJ1-6, the V gene TRBV7-2; the D is unclear. From germline, CDR1 is SGHTA and CDR2 FQGNSA. The CDR3 covers 13 residues. The ends were cut back, 5 bases at V and 8 bases at J, with 10 bases in the middle. CDR3 in DNA: TGTGCCAGCAGCCGCACTCGAGATTCACCCCTCCACTTT. This sequence encodes CASSRTRDSPLHF. Variable domain in full (rest from reference TRBV7-2 and TRBJ1-6): GAGVSQSPSNKVTEKGKDVELRCDPISGHTALYWYRQSLGQGLEFLIYFQGNSAPDKSGLPSDRFSAERTGGSVSTLTIQRTQQEDSAVYLCASSRTRDSPLHFGNGTRLTVT.

This clone was observed many times. The chain joins TRBV20-1 to TRBJ2-7; 12 positions agree with TRBD2. From germline, CDR1 is DFQATT and CDR2 SNEGSKA (reference sequence). This CDR3 comprises 14 residues. J gave up 2 bases and V 1 base, and 0 bases lay outside the gene matches. The CDR3 DNA reads TGCAGTGCTAGAGGACTAGCGGGAGCCTACGAGCAGTACTTC. This encodes CSARGLAGAYEQYF.

This clone showed up many times. The chain recombines TRBV15 with TRBJ1-4, with 9 nucleotides matching TRBD1. Losses at the gene ends were 0 bases for V and 7 bases for J; bases not matched to a gene: 6. Germline assignment: CDR1 LNHNV and CDR2 YYDKDF (reference sequence). This CDR3 is 16 amino acids long. The CDR3 bases are TGTGCCACCAGCAGAGATTCGGGGACAGGGACTGAAAAACTGTTTTTT. Translated, it gives CATSRDSGTGTEKLFF. The full variable domain, its missing parts supplied by reference TRBV15 and TRBJ1-4, is DAMVIQNPRYQVTQFGKPVTLSCSQTLNHNVMYWYQQKSSQAPKLLFHYYDKDFNNEADTPDNFQSRRPNTSFCFLDIRSPGLGDTAMYLCATSRDSGTGTEKLFFGSGTQLSVL.

This clone occurred many times. The gene calls are TRBV5-4 and TRBJ2-2, with TRBD1 matching over 8 bases. Trimming took 4 bases from V and 4 from J; bases not matched to a gene: 9. This CDR3 is 16 amino acids long. From germline, CDR1 is SGHNT and CDR2 YYREEE (reference sequence). The CDR3 bases are TGTGCCAGCAGCAACCGACAGGGGATGGTCACCGGGGAGCTGTTTTTT. As protein: CASSNRQGMVTGELFF.